Listed here are 4 T cell receptor beta chains from one sample, sequenced in a study of beta chain features in type 1 diabetes. Every bit of the isolated RNA underwent reverse transcription, so sequencing read expressed TCRB transcripts. The method was immunoSEQ multiplex PCR; TCRdb's version includes in-frame clones alone and lacks a portion of them. The sample contains about half a million clones, approximately 10% of which appear only once. The specimen was naive CD4+ T cells from blood. These receptors all stem from a woman aged 18-29 years in good health.

The rearrangement uses TRBV28 and TRBJ2-7; D gene ambiguous. The germline CDR1 and CDR2 sequences are MDHEN and SYDVKM. V was shortened by 6 bases and J by 4 bases, with 19 bases between the two germline ends. The CDR3 totals 15 residues. CDR3 in amino acids: CASSRPASSVYEQYV. CDR3 in DNA: TGTGCCAGCAGCCGACCTGCTTCGTCTGTATACGAGCAGTACGTC.

This chain links TRBV5-1 with TRBJ1-1; maybe TRBD1 (6 bases). This CDR3 region has 14 residues. Germline V CDR1 and CDR2: SGHRS, YFSETQ. V shed 3 bases and J shed 5 bases, with 14 bases lying between them. The CDR3 reads CASSSHRDVTEAFF. The CDR3 bases are TGCGCCAGCAGCTCTCACAGGGATGTTACTGAAGCTTTCTTT.

This clone was seen a few times. The chain uses TRBV29-1 and TRBJ2-1; 8 bases line up with TRBD2. The CDR3 totals 15 residues. J was trimmed by 8 bases and V by 7 bases; bases with no gene match: 16. Per germline, CDR1 SQVTM and CDR2 ANQGSEA. CDR3 coding DNA: TGCAGCGCCCGTGGCCGCAGCGGGGGCCGGGATGAGCAGTTCTTC. It codes for CSARGRSGGRDEQFF.

This clone showed up just a few times. V usage is TRBV7-3 and J usage is TRBJ2-7; the D is unclear. The CDR3 contains 13 residues. Per germline, CDR1 SGHTA and CDR2 FQGTGA. The V and J ends lost 5 bases and 7 bases respectively, with 15 bases between them. This chain's CDR3 is CASSPGPQREQYF. The CDR3 DNA is TGTGCCAGCAGCCCTGGACCCCAGCGAGAGCAGTACTTC.